This entry lists 27 T cell receptor beta chains sequenced from one sample in a study of tumor and adjacent non-tumor tissue in lung cancer. This sample's RNA came from whole unsorted tissue. The normal lung tissue was taken more than 3 cm from the tumor edge. The library came from three nested PCR rounds adapted from ARM-PCR protocols. MiXCR was run by TCRdb on the multiplex PCR reads, yielding one entry per CDR3 protein. Of 90,000 to 110,000 distinct CDR3 sequences listed, under 65% are singletons. Material: distant non-tumor lung tissue. Receptor source: a man between 60 and 70 years old with non-small cell lung cancer.

The sample holds one count of this clonotype. The junction shows a germline mismatch at one end, possibly a read error. This chain connects TRBV6-1 to TRBJ2-7; no reliable D call. Germline-derived CDR1 and CDR2 are MNHNS and SASEGT. The CDR3 loop spans 12 amino acids. The CDR3: CASSDLSYGQYF. CDR3 sequence (DNA): TGTGCCAGCAGTGATCTGTCCTACGGGCAGTACTTC.

CDR3 nucleotide sequence: TGCGCCAGCAGCCTTTTTAACAGGGGGGCTGGAAACACCATATATTTT. Its translation is CASSLFNRGAGNTIYF. The chain joins TRBV4-1 to TRBJ1-3; TRBD1 matches 8 bases. Per germline, CDR1 MGHRA and CDR2 YSYEKL. V gave up 4 bases and J gave up 2 bases; unmatched junction bases: 7. The CDR3 extends over 16 amino acids.

About this clonotype itself: A read error may produce the germline difference seen at one junction end. The chain links TRBV11-2 to TRBJ2-1; D might be TRBD2 (5 bases). Germline assignment: CDR1 SGHAT and CDR2 FQNNGV. The CDR3 is 17 amino acids. The CDR3 sequence is CASSLVGKLPYRGEQFF. DNA of the CDR3: TGTGCCAGTAGCTTAGTGGGGAAACTGCCATACCGAGGGGAGCAGTTCTTC.

This clonotype was picked up many times. V gene TRBV6-1 combines with J gene TRBJ2-2; no clear D. V lost 2 bases and J lost 3, with 7 bases in between. The CDR3 length is 14 residues. Per germline, CDR1 MNHNS and CDR2 SASEGT. CDR3: CASSEQRYTGELFF. CDR3 bases: TGTGCCAGCAGTGAACAGAGGTACACCGGGGAGCTGTTTTTT.

Points on this clonotype: A much larger clonotype is one base distant, so this may be a read error. This rearrangement joins TRBV20-1 to TRBJ2-5; 7 bases are a match to TRBD1. This CDR3 comprises 13 residues. Germline CDR1 reads DFQATT; CDR2 reads SNEGSKA (reference sequence). The CDR3 DNA reads TGCGGTGCTCCACCCGGGACAGAAGAGACCCAGTACTTC. Amino acid sequence: CGAPPGTEETQYF.

Points on this clonotype: Since no conserved phenylalanine or tryptophan closes the CDR3, a read error is the likely cause. The chain employs TRBV6-5 and TRBJ2-3; TRBD2 aligns across 8 bases. CDR3 size: 19 residues. CDR1 and CDR2 (germline): MNHEY, SVGAGI. Trimming at V came to 6 bases and at J to 3 bases, leaving 20 bases not matched to a gene. Here the CDR3 reads CASRDLGGTSGKRTDTQYS. The DNA of the CDR3 is TGTGCCAGCAGGGATCTGGGCGGGACTAGTGGGAAGAGGACAGATACGCAGTATTCT.

With regard to this clonotype: Given a much more abundant clone one base away, this may be a read error. V is TRBV10-2 and J is TRBJ2-3, with D possibly TRBD2 on 6 matching bases. V shed 6 bases and J shed 2 bases, with 12 bases lying between them. The CDR3 is 14 residues long. From germline, CDR1 is WSHSY and CDR2 SAAADI. The CDR3 nucleotides are TGCGCCAGCAGACCGGGACTTCTCACAGATACGCAGTATTTT. Encoded protein: CASRPGLLTDTQYF.

On this clonotype: Because it lacks the conserved phenylalanine or tryptophan at the end, this CDR3 is likely a read error. This chain uses TRBV12-3 or TRBV12-4 with TRBJ2-2, with 7 bases fitting TRBD1. The CDR3 is 14 amino acids. The CDR3 coding sequence is TGTGCCAGCAGTTACAACAGGGGCACCGAGGAGCTGTTTTTA. It codes for CASSYNRGTEELFL.

The genes are TRBV20-1 and TRBJ2-1; 7 bases agree with TRBD2. V trimming: 5 bases; J trimming: 4 bases; junction bases outside the gene matches: 11. Germline CDR1 reads DFQATT; CDR2 reads SNEGSKA (reference sequence). The CDR3 covers 15 residues. The CDR3 region has the DNA TGCAGTGCTCACACTCCCGCGGGGGATTACAATGAGCAGTTCTTC. It translates to CSAHTPAGDYNEQFF.

The V gene is TRBV11-1, the J gene TRBJ2-2, with D possibly being TRBD1 (6 bases). CDR3 size: 17 residues. V was shortened by 5 bases and J by 11 bases, with 27 bases between the two germline ends. The V gene's germline CDR1 is SGHAT and CDR2 FQDESV (reference sequence). DNA for the CDR3: TGTGCCAGCAGCGCACAACAGGGATTTTCCGACGCCGTAGAGCTGTTTTTT. It codes for CASSAQQGFSDAVELFF.

J is TRBJ1-6 and V is TRBV14; D possibly corresponds to TRBD1 (5 bases). V was trimmed by 0 bases and J by 7 bases, leaving 10 bases between them. The CDR3 extends over 15 amino acids. Germline assignment: CDR1 SGHDN and CDR2 FVKESK. The CDR3 DNA sequence: TGTGCCAGCAGCCAAGATATTCAGGGAAATTCACCCCTCCACTTT. Encoded protein: CASSQDIQGNSPLHF.

This chain joins TRBV11-1 and TRBJ2-7; 9 bases fit TRBD1. CDR3 size: 15 residues. Germline V lookup: CDR1 SGHAT, CDR2 FQDESV (reference sequence). Here the CDR3 reads CISSYPGQGLYEQYF. CDR3 DNA sequence: TGTATCAGCAGCTATCCGGGACAGGGTCTATACGAGCAGTACTTC.

On this clonotype itself: Being one base from a much bigger clone, this may be a read error. Because it lacks the conserved phenylalanine or tryptophan at the end, this CDR3 is likely a read error. This sequence joins TRBV5-1 and TRBJ2-1; TRBD2 might be the D (6 bases). The V gene's germline CDR1 is SGHRS and CDR2 YFSETQ. The CDR3 contains 13 residues. The V end was cut by 2 bases, the J end by 8 bases, with 11 bases between. CDR3 DNA sequence: TGCGCCAGCAGCTTTGGACTATCCGATGAGCAGTTCTTA. It is translated as CASSFGLSDEQFL.

To note about this clonotype: The CDR3 carries no conserved terminal phenylalanine or tryptophan, so it likely arises from a read error. V usage is TRBV6-1 and J usage is TRBJ2-7, with D perhaps TRBD1 (5 bases). Germline CDR1 is MNHNS and CDR2 is SASEGT. The CDR3 is 14 residues long. V was clipped by 6 bases and J by 2 bases, with 14 bases between them. The CDR3 coding sequence is TGTGCCAGCAGGGACCAGGGATGGGCCTACGAGCAGTACCTT. Translating gives CASRDQGWAYEQYL.

Notes on this clonotype: Being one base from a much bigger clone, this may be a read error. This chain links TRBV28 with TRBJ1-1, with D possibly matching TRBD1 (6 bases). Germline V gene sequence: CDR1 MDHEN, CDR2 SYDVKM. There are 12 residues in the CDR3. The DNA of the CDR3 is TGTGCCAGCAGTCTCGGACAGAGTGAAGTTTTCTTT. This translates into CASSLGQSEVFF.

A word on this clonotype: The CDR3 does not end in the conserved phenylalanine or tryptophan, so this is likely a read error. The chain has TRBV11-3 and TRBJ2-7; the match to TRBD2 covers 10 bases. Germline-derived CDR1 and CDR2 are SGHNT and YENEEA. V lost 9 bases and J lost 2; bases outside the gene matches: 10. The CDR3 totals 15 residues. For the CDR3, the DNA is TGTGCCAGTAGGAGGGCTAGCGGGAGTCCCTACGAGCAGTACTAC. Its protein is CASRRASGSPYEQYY.

As for this clonotype: Germline and junction disagree at one end, which may indicate a read error. The V and J genes are TRBV11-3 and TRBJ2-3; 7 bases map to TRBD2. The length of the CDR3 is 14 residues. The V gene's germline CDR1 is SGHNT and CDR2 YENEEA. The CDR3 DNA reads as TGTGCCAGCAGATTAGAGCTAGCGGCCCATACGCAGTATTTT. Protein sequence: CASRLELAAHTQYF.

V is TRBV29-1 and J is TRBJ1-2; D is unresolved. Germline CDR1 and CDR2: SQVTM and ANQGSEA. The CDR3 covers 12 residues. V was cut by 6 bases and J by 5 bases, with 13 bases left in between. The CDR3 DNA reads as TGCAGCGTGCAGGAGGGCGGTTATGGCTACACCTTC. It yields the protein CSVQEGGYGYTF. The variable domain in full, completed from reference TRBV29-1 and TRBJ1-2, reads SAVISQKPSRDICQRGTSLTIQCQVDSQVTMMFWYRQQPGQSLTLIATANQGSEATYESGFVIDKFPISRPNLTFSTLTVSNMSPEDSSIYLCSVQEGGYGYTFGSGTRLTVV.

In the case of this clonotype: A clone one base away is much larger, so this may be a read error. CDR3 loop: CNPKREGRNEQFF. The CDR3 nucleotides read TGCAATCCGAAGCGGGAGGGCCGGAATGAGCAGTTCTTC. V gene TRBV20-1 combines with J gene TRBJ2-1; 10 nucleotides line up with TRBD2. The CDR3 totals 13 residues. From germline, CDR1 is DFQATT and CDR2 SNEGSKA (reference sequence).

Details on this clonotype: A read error may account for a junction end that differs from germline. The V and J genes are TRBV12-3 or TRBV12-4 and TRBJ2-5, with D uncertain. CDR3 length: 12 residues. The CDR3, as DNA: TGTACCAGCAGTCTGCGTCAAGAGACCCAGTACTTC. Protein: CTSSLRQETQYF.

As concerns this clonotype: The CDR3 does not close with the conserved phenylalanine or tryptophan, likely indicating a read error. V gene TRBV7-9 combines with J gene TRBJ2-5; TRBD1 is a possible D gene (5 bases). This CDR3 is 14 amino acids long. V lost 5 bases and J 5 bases, leaving 15 bases between the germline ends. Per germline, CDR1 SEHNR and CDR2 FQNEAQ (reference sequence). The CDR3 sequence is CASSVAGQGETQYL. CDR3 sequence (DNA): TGTGCCAGCAGCGTCGCCGGGCAGGGTGAGACCCAGTACCTC.

The CDR3: CSVGKAGMGIDTEAFF. In nucleotides, the CDR3 is TGCAGCGTTGGGAAAGCAGGGATGGGGATTGACACTGAAGCTTTCTTT. The V call is TRBV29-1, the J call TRBJ1-1, with TRBD1 as a possible D gene (5 bases). Trimming took 4 bases from V and 3 from J, leaving 21 bases between them. Per germline, CDR1 SQVTM and CDR2 ANQGSEA. The CDR3 spans 16 residues.

Note on this clonotype: The CDR3 end shows no conserved phenylalanine or tryptophan, and so a read error is likely. The chain links TRBV6-2 or TRBV6-3 to TRBJ2-7, with TRBD1 as a possible D gene (6 bases). The ends were cut back, 6 bases at V and 2 bases at J, with 14 bases in the middle. The CDR3 spans 14 residues. CDR1 MNHEY and CDR2 SVGEGT come from the germline V gene. The CDR3 sequence is CASRDRNRAYEQYI. CDR3 bases: TGTGCCAGCAGAGACAGGAACAGGGCCTACGAGCAGTACATC.

V and J are TRBV18 and TRBJ2-1; no firm D call. V lost 7 bases to trimming and J lost 8 bases, with 12 bases between them. CDR3 length: 12 amino acids. CDR1 and CDR2 from the germline V gene are KGHSH and LQKENI. CDR3 sequence reads: CASFRDEDEQFF. The CDR3 DNA sequence: TGTGCCAGCTTTCGAGATGAGGATGAGCAGTTCTTC.

There are a few counts of this clonotype. This may arise from a read error, as a much more abundant clone is one base away. J is TRBJ1-6 and V is TRBV13; D not certain. CDR1 and CDR2 from the germline V gene are PRHDT and FYEKMQ (reference sequence). The CDR3 is 14 residues long. The CDR3 loop is CASSLGGVRSPLRF. The CDR3 DNA follows: TGTGCCAGCAGCTTAGGTGGAGTAAGGTCACCCCTCCGCTTT.

As concerns this clonotype: Given the absence of the conserved phenylalanine or tryptophan at the CDR3 end, a read error is likely. The chain links TRBV11-2 to TRBJ2-3, with D unresolved. Germline V gene data show CDR1 as SGHAT and CDR2 as FQNNGV. The CDR3 sequence is 14 residues long. V lost 7 bases, J lost 1 base, and 12 bases lay in between. DNA of the CDR3: TGTGCCAGCATTGAGTACAGAGGCACAGATACGCAGTATTTG. Its translation: CASIEYRGTDTQYL.

The V gene is TRBV11-1, the J gene TRBJ2-7, with D maybe TRBD2 (6 bases). Germline V gene sequence: CDR1 SGHAT, CDR2 FQDESV (reference sequence). The CDR3 consists of 15 residues. V was trimmed by 4 bases and J by 2 bases, leaving 15 bases between them. CDR3 DNA sequence: TGTGCCAGCAGCTCGAGAACTAGCAGGACCTACGAGCAGTACTTC. Its protein is CASSSRTSRTYEQYF.